The T cell receptor (beta chain) under discussion was sequenced for a study of T cells expressing NK-cell markers (dated by TCRdb to between 2020 and 2021). For the study in its entirety: About eight donors provided sorted CD3+CD56+NKG2C+, CD3+CD56+NKG2C- and CD3+CD56-NKG2C+ T-cell subsets, whose TCR beta-chain repertoires were profiled. Illumina HiSeq 2000/2500, MiSeq or NextSeq was used to sequence libraries as 2 x 150 bp reads. The eight sequenced donors were randomly selected healthy volunteers, three men and five women. Among the eight sequenced donors, only one was HCMV-seronegative, while the other seven were HCMV-seropositive. Study-wide conclusions, independent of this receptor: In about six donors, the dominant CD3+CD56+NKG2C+ clonotypes were found to rank among the top 10 CD8+ clonotypes and to make up roughly 1.0-7.0% of CD8+ T cells. It remained unclear whether the expanded NKG2C-expressing T cell clones were specific for HCMV antigens. Those dominant clonotypes were again the most abundant among CD3+CD56-NKG2C+ cells in a few donors, at about 25-65%.

Concerning this clonotype: What antigen it recognizes has not been identified.

CDR1 and CDR2 are drawn from the germline V gene (reference sequence): LGHDT, YNNKEL. Spanning cysteine to phenylalanine, the CDR3 consists of 16 amino acids. No DNA is given. To determine HCMV serostatus, a commercial ELISA kit was used to detect HCMV-specific IgG in serum. Ficoll density gradient centrifugation was used to isolate peripheral blood mononuclear cells from blood. Instrument used: Illumina HiSeq 2000. TCR beta cDNA libraries were prepared using 5'RACE template switching, which introduced a universal primer site and unique molecular identifiers. Synthesis of cDNA was primed from the TCR beta constant segment and was followed by two consecutive PCR amplification steps. Per the authors' processing: Reads were demultiplexed and grouped by UMI with MIGEC, and clonotypes were assembled and quantified with MiTCR. To exclude erroneous sequences, any TCR cDNA sequence not supported by at least two reads was discarded. The tcR package was used for downstream repertoire analysis, and clonotypes were matched between fractions using CDR3 nucleotide sequence together with V segment. VDJmatch was used to annotate antigen specificity against VDJdb, with one amino acid substitution in CDR3 allowed. Following TCRdb reprocessing, every CDR3 protein sequence forms one entry, and DNA is not provided. The V and J calls and clone size are TCRdb's, not the authors'. The data table for this sample lists fewer than 550,000 distinct CDR3 sequences. The ten biggest clones cover approximately 1.5% of the sample.

This sequence was found in a woman aged 50 to 60 in good health. Donor details come from another sample of the same person, matched by shared clones. The sample taken for sequencing was blood T cells: a sorted CD56 or NKG2C T cell subset, CD4+ or CD8+ T cells, or bulk PBMC T cells (not recorded which). This chain joins TRBV3-1 to TRBJ1-4. The CDR3 reads CASSQDRGTTNEKLFF.